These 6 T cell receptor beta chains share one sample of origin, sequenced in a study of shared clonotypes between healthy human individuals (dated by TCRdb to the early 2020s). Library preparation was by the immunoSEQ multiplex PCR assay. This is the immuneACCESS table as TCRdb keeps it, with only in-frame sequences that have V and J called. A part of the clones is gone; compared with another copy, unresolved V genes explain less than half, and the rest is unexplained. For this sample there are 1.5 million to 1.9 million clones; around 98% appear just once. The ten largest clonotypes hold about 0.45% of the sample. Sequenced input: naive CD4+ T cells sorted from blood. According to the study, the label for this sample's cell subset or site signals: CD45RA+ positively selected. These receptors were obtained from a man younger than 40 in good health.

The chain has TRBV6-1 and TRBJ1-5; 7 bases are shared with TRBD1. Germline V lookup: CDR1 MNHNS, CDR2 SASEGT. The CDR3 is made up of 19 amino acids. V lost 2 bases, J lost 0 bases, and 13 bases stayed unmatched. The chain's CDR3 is CASSEPRGRDRYSNQPQHF. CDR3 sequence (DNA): TGTGCCAGCAGTGAACCCAGAGGCAGGGACAGATATAGCAATCAGCCCCAGCATTTT.

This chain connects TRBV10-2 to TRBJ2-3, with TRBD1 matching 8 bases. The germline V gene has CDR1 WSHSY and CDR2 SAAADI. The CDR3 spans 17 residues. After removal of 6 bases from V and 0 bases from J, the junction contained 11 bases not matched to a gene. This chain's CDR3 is CASRERQGSPSTDTQYF. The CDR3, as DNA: TGCGCCAGCAGAGAAAGACAGGGGTCTCCTAGCACAGATACGCAGTATTTT.

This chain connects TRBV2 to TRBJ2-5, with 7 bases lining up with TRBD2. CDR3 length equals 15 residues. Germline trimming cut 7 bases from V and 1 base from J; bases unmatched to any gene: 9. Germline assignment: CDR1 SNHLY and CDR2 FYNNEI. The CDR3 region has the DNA TGTGCCAGCAAGCGGGCTAGCGGAACCCAAGAGACCCAGTACTTC. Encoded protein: CASKRASGTQETQYF.

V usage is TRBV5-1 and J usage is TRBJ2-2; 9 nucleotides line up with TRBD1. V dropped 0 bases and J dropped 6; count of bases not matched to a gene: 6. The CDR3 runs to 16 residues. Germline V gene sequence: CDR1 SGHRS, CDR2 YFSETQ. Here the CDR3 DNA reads TGCGCCAGCAGCTTGGGTGTGGACAGGGGCTCCGGGGAGCTGTTTTTT. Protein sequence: CASSLGVDRGSGELFF.

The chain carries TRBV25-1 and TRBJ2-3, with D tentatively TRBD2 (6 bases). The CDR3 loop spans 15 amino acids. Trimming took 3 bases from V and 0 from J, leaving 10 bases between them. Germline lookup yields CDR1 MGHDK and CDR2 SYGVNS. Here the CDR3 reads CASSEGGRSTDTQYF. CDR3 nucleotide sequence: TGTGCCAGCAGTGAGGGGGGTAGGAGCACAGATACGCAGTATTTT.

The CDR3 is CASSRGGQAGNTIYF. As DNA, the CDR3 is TGCGCCAGCAGCCGGGGAGGACAGGCTGGAAACACCATATATTTT. This chain uses TRBV4-1 with TRBJ1-3; 7 positions agree with TRBD1. The CDR3 is made up of 15 amino acids. Trimming took 4 bases from V and 2 from J; bases not matched to a gene: 5. Germline CDR1 and CDR2: MGHRA and YSYEKL.